This TCR beta chain was identified in a study of blood T cells in healthy people across ages. Samples had at least 7 million PBMCs isolated from them. This CDR3 spans 16 amino acids. Using a J-beta primer mix together with a sample-barcoded 5' primer, a second PCR was run for about 6 to 12 cycles. TCRdb re-called the 5' RACE reads through MiXCR, storing one row per CDR3 protein. This sample yields fewer than 800,000 distinct CDR3 sequences, of which roughly 25% are seen a single time; roughly 9% belongs to the top ten. This sample was also put to use in a study of T cells of mothers and their children.

This receptor was taken from a boy aged 5 to 17 in good health. This chain connects TRBV12-3 or TRBV12-4 to TRBJ2-1; TRBD2 might be the D (7 bases). Gene TRBJ2-5 matches the end of the DNA better, so the J call may be wrong. Material for sequencing was blood. CDR3 nucleotides: TGTGCCAGCAGTTTTAAGGGGACTACAAGGGGGGAGACCCAGTACTTC. This translates into CASSFKGTTRGETQYF.